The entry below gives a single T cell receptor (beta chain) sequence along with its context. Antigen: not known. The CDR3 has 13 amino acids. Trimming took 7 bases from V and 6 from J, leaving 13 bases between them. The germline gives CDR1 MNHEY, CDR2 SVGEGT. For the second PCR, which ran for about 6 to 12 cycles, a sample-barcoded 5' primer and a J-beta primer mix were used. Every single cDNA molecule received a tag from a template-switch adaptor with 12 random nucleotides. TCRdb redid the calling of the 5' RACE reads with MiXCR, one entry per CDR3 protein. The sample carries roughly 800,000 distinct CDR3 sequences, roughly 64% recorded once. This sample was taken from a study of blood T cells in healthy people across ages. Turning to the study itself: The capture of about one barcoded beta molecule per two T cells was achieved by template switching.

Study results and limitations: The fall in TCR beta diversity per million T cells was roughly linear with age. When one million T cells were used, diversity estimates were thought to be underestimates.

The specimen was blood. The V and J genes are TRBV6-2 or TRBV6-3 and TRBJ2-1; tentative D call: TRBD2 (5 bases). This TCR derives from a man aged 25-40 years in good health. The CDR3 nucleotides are TGTGCCAGCACCCTATATCGGGGCAATGAGCAGTTCTTC. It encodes CASTLYRGNEQFF.